The sequence of this TCR beta chain was determined in a study of T cells in Graves' hyperthyroidism and ophthalmopathy. TCR beta CDR3 region amplification was performed from RNA transcripts. When the TCR CDR3 underwent first-round RT-PCR, the HTBI primer set was used. One entry per CDR3 protein results from TCRdb running MiXCR on the multiplex PCR reads. The data show some 440,000 distinct CDR3 sequences, approximately 14% seen once. In its sample, this clonotype was seen many times. Graves' hyperthyroidism was deemed stable absent ophthalmopathy progression within 18 months. Diagnoses were made from clinical symptoms, serum measures (thyroxine and TRAb), thyroid ultrasound and orbital computed tomography. The receptor was derived from a woman between 18 and 29 years old with Graves' hyperthyroidism. The sequenced sample was blood.

The CDR3 DNA reads TGTGCCAGCAGCCAAGATAGACTTATAGGGGGCTACACCTTC. It yields the protein CASSQDRLIGGYTF. This chain links TRBV3-1 with TRBJ1-2; D unresolved. This CDR3 is 14 amino acids long. Deletions cut 0 bases from V and 8 bases from J, with 13 bases between. Germline CDR1 and CDR2: LGHDT and YNNKEL (reference sequence).